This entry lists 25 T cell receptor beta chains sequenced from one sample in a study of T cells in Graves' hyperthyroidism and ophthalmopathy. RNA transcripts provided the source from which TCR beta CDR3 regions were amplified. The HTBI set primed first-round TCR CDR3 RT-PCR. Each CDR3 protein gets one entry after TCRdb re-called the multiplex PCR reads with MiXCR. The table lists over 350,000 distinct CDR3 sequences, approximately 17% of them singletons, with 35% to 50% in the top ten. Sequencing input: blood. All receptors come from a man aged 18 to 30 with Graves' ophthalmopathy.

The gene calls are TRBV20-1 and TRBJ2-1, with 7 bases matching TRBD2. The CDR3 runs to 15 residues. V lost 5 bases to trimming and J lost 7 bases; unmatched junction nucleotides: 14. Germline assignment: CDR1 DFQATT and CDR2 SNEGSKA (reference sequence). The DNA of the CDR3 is TGCAGTGCTTCAAAGCACGGGGGGTCCTTGAATGAGCAGTTCTTC. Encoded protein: CSASKHGGSLNEQFF.

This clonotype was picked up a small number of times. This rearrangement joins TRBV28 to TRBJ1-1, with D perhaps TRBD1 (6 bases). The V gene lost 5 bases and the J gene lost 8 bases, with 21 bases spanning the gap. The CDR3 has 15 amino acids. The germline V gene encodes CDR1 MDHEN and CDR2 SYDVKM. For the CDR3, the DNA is TGTGCCAGCAGTCCCTCGGGTCAGGGGATACGGGAAGCTTTCTTT. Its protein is CASSPSGQGIREAFF.

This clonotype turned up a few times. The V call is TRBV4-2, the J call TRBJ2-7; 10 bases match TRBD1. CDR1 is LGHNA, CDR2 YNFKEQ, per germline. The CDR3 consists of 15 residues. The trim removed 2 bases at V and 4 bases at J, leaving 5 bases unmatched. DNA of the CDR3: TGTGCCAGCAGCCAACCGGGACAGGGGATTTACGAGCAGTACTTC. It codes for CASSQPGQGIYEQYF.

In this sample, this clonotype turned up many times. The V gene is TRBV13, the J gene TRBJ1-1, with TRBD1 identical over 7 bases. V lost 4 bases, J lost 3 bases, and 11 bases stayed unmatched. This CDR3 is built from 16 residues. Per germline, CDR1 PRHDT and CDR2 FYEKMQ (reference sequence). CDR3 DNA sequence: TGTGCCAGCAGCTCGTCGGGACAGCTAATACACACTGAAGCTTTCTTT. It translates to CASSSSGQLIHTEAFF.

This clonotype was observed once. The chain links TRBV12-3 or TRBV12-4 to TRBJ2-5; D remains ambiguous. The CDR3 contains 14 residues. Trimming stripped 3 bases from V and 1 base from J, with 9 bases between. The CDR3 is CASSFGGVQETQYF. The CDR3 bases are TGTGCCAGCAGTTTCGGTGGTGTCCAAGAGACCCAGTACTTC.

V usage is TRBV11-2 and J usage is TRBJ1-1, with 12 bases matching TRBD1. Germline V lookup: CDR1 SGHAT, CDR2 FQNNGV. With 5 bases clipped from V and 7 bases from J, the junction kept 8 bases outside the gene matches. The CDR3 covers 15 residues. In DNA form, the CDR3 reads TGTGCCAGCAGCCCCGGGCGGGACAGGGGGCTTGAAGCTTTCTTT. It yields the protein CASSPGRDRGLEAFF.

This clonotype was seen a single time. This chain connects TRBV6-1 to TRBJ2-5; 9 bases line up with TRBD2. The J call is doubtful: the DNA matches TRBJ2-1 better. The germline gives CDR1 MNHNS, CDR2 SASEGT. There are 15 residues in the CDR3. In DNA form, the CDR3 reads TGTGCCAGCAGCCCCCCGGGACTAGCCGGAGAGACCCAGTTCTTC. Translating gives CASSPPGLAGETQFF.

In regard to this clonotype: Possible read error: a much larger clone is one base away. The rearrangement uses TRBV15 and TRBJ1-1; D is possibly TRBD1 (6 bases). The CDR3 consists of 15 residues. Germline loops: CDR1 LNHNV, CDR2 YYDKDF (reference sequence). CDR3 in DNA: TGTGTCACCAGCGGACCTACTGGGGGGGGCGGTGAAGCTTTCTTT. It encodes CVTSGPTGGGGEAFF.

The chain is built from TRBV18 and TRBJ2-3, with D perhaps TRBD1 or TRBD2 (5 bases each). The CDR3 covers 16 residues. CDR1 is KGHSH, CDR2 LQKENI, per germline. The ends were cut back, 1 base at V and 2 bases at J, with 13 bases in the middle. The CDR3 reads CASSPLGTDNTDTQYF. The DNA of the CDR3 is TGTGCCAGCTCACCACTCGGGACGGACAACACAGATACGCAGTATTTT.

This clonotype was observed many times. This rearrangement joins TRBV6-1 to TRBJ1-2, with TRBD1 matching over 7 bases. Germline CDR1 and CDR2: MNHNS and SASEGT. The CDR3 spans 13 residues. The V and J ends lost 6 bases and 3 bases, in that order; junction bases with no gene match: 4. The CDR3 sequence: CASRDRDDYGYTF. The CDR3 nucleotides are TGTGCCAGCAGAGACAGGGACGACTATGGCTACACCTTC.

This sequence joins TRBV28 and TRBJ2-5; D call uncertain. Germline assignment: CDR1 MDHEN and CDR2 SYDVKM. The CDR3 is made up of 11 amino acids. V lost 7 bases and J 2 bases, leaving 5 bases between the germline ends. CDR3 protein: CASNEQETQYF. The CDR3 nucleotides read TGTGCCAGCAATGAGCAAGAGACCCAGTACTTC.

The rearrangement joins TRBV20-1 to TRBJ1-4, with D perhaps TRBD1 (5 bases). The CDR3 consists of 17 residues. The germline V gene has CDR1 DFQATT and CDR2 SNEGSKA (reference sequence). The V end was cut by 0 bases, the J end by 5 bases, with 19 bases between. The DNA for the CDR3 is TGCAGTGCTAGAGATTACGGTCCCAACAGGCGGAATGAAAAACTGTTTTTT. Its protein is CSARDYGPNRRNEKLFF.

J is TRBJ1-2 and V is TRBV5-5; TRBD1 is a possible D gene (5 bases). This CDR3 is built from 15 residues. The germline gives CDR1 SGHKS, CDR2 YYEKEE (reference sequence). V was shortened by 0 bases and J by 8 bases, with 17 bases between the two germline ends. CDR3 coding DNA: TGTGCCAGCAGCTTGGCGGGGAGGGGCAGTGAGGGCTACACCTTC. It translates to CASSLAGRGSEGYTF.

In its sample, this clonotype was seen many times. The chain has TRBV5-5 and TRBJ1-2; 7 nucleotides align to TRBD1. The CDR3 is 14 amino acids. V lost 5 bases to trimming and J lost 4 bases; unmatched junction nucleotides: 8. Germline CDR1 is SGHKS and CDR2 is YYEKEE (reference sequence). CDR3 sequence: CASSHDRVGYGYTF. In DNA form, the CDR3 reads TGTGCCAGCAGTCATGACAGGGTGGGCTATGGCTACACCTTC.

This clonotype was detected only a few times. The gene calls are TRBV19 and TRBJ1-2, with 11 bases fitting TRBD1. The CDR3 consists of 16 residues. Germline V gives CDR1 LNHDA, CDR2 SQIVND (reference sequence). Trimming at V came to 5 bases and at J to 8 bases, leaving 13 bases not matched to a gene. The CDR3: CASSSERTGGSEGYTF. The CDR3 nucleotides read TGTGCCAGTAGTTCAGAACGGACAGGGGGCTCGGAAGGCTACACCTTC.

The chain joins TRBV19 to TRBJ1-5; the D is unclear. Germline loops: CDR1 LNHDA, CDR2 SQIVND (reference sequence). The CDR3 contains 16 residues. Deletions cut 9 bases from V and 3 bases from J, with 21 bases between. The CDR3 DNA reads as TGTGCCAGCCTCGGACGGAGCACCATGCTCAATCAGCCCCAGCATTTT. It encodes CASLGRSTMLNQPQHF. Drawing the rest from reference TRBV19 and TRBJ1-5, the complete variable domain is DGGITQSPKYLFRKEGQNVTLSCEQNLNHDAMYWYRQDPGQGLRLIYYSQIVNDFQKGDIAEGYSVSREKKESFPLTVTSAQKNPTAFYLCASLGRSTMLNQPQHFGDGTRLSIL.

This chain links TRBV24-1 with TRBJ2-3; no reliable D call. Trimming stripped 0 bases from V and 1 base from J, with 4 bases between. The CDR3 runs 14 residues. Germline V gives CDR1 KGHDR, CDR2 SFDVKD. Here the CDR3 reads CATSDLWGTDTQYF. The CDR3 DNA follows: TGTGCCACCAGTGATTTGTGGGGCACAGATACGCAGTATTTT.

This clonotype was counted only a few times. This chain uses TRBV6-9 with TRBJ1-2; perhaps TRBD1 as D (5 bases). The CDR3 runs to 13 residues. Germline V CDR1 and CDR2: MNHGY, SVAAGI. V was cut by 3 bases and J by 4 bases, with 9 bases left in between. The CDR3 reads CASSYGGVYGYTF. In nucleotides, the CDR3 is TGTGCCAGCAGTTACGGGGGGGTCTATGGCTACACCTTC.

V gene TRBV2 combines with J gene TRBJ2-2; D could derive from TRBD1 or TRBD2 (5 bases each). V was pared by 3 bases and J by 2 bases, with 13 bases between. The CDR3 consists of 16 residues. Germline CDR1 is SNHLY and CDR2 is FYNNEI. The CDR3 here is CASSESGRINTGELFF. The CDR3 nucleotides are TGTGCCAGCAGTGAGTCGGGGCGGATTAACACCGGGGAGCTGTTTTTT.

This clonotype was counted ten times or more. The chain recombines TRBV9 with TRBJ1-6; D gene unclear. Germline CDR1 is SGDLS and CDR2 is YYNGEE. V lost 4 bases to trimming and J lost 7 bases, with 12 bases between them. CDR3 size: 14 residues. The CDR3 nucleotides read TGTGCCAGCAGCCCCGATCCAGGCAATTCACCCCTCCACTTT. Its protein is CASSPDPGNSPLHF. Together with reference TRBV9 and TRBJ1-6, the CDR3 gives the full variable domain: DSGVTQTPKHLITATGQRVTLRCSPRSGDLSVYWYQQSLDQGLQFLIQYYNGEERAKGNILERFSAQQFPDLHSELNLSSLELGDSALYFCASSPDPGNSPLHFGNGTRLTVT.

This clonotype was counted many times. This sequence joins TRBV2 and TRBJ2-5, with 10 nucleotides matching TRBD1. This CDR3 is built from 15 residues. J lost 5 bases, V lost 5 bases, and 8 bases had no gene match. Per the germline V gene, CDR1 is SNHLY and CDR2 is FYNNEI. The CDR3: CASSLAGTGAETQYF. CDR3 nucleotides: TGTGCCAGCAGTTTAGCCGGGACAGGGGCCGAGACCCAGTACTTC.

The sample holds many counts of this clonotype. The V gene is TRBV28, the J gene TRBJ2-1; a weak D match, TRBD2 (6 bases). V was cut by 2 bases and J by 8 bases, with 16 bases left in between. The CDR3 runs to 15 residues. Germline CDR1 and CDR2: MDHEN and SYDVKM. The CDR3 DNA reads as TGTGCCAGCAGTTTAGTGGCCCAGGGCGGGGATGAGCAGTTCTTC. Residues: CASSLVAQGGDEQFF.

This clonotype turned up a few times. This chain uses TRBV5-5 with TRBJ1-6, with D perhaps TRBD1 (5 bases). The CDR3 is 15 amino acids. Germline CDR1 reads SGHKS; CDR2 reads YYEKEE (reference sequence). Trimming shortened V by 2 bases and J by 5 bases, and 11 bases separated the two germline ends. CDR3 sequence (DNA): TGTGCCAGCAGCTTTGGTCGGGGGGATAATTCACCCCTCCACTTT. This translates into CASSFGRGDNSPLHF.

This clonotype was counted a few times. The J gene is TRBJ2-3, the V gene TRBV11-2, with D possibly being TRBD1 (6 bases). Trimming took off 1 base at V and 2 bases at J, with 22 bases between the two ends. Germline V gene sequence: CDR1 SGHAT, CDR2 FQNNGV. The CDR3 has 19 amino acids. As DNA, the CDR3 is TGTGCCAGCAGCTTAGTGGGGGCCCAGCCGATAGGAGACACAGATACGCAGTATTTT. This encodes CASSLVGAQPIGDTDTQYF. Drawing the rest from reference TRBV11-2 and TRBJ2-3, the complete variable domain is EAGVAQSPRYKIIEKRQSVAFWCNPISGHATLYWYQQILGQGPKLLIQFQNNGVVDDSQLPKDRFSAERLKGVDSTLKIQPAKLEDSAVYLCASSLVGAQPIGDTDTQYFGPGTRLTVL.

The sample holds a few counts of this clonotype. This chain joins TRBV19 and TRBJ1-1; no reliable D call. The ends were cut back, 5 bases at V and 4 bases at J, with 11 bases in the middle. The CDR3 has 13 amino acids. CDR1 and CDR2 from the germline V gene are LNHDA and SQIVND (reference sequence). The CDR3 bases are TGTGCCAGTAGTGGCGCCTGGAGCACTGAAGCTTTCTTT. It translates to CASSGAWSTEAFF. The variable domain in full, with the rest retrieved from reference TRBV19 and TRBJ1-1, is DGGITQSPKYLFRKEGQNVTLSCEQNLNHDAMYWYRQDPGQGLRLIYYSQIVNDFQKGDIAEGYSVSREKKESFPLTVTSAQKNPTAFYLCASSGAWSTEAFFGQGTRLTVV.